The 17 T cell receptor beta chains in this list originate from one sample, sequenced in a study of PD-L1 blockade in urothelial cancer. Time point defined: pretreatment peripheral blood. The repertoire was sequenced with immunoSEQ multiplex PCR; TCRdb's copy has only in-frame clones and lacks some. The table records around 130,000 clones, about four fifths of them present only once. The sample was PBMCs, taken around atezolizumab (anti-PD-L1) treatment. The source of these receptors is a man between 50 and 59 years old with urothelial cancer.

The chain is built from TRBV7-2 and TRBJ2-2; TRBD2 matches 13 bases. Looked up from germline, CDR1 is SGHTA and CDR2 is FQGNSA. Trimming cost V 1 base and J 8 bases; bases outside gene matches: 10. The CDR3 extends over 18 amino acids. The CDR3 region is CASSLGLAGGKDTGELFF. CDR3 bases: TGTGCCAGCAGCTTAGGACTAGCGGGAGGCAAGGATACAGGGGAGCTGTTTTTT.

About this clone: At the DNA level, this CDR3 is encoded by other sequences in the same sample as well. The rearrangement uses TRBV5-1 and TRBJ2-7; the match to TRBD1 covers 11 bases. The CDR3 sequence is 14 residues long. CDR1 is SGHRS and CDR2 is YFSETQ in the germline V gene. V trimming: 4 bases; J trimming: 2 bases; junction bases outside the gene matches: 2. CDR3 DNA: TGCGCCAGCAGCCCGGGACAGGGGGCCTACGAGCAGTACTTC. Translation gives CASSPGQGAYEQYF.

The V and J genes are TRBV23-1 and TRBJ1-1, with D maybe TRBD1 (5 bases). TRBV23-1 is treated as an ORF (open reading frame) with a function not yet certain. This CDR3 region has 13 residues. The V end lost 9 bases, the J end lost 1 base, and 12 bases lay between the germline ends. CDR3 nucleotides: TGCGCCAGAGTAATAAGGGGGAACACTGAAGCTTTCTTT. Amino acids: CARVIRGNTEAFF.

This sequence joins TRBV5-6 and TRBJ1-2, with 11 bases matching TRBD1. Germline assignment: CDR1 SGHDT and CDR2 YYEEEE. The CDR3 has 16 residues. Trimming at V came to 4 bases and at J to 5 bases, leaving 10 bases not matched to a gene. The CDR3 loop is CASSTRTGGNWYGYTF. As DNA, the CDR3 is TGTGCCAGCAGCACCAGGACAGGGGGCAATTGGTATGGCTACACCTTC.

The chain employs TRBV28 and TRBJ1-1; TRBD1 might be the D (5 bases). Between the trimmed V and J ends, which lost 7 bases and 1 base, there was a span of 13 bases. Germline lookup yields CDR1 MDHEN and CDR2 SYDVKM. The CDR3 covers 14 residues. The CDR3 DNA is TGTGCCAGCATCCTCGGGGGGGGGAACACTGAAGCTTTCTTT. Translated, it gives CASILGGGNTEAFF. Filled out from reference TRBV28 and TRBJ1-1, the complete variable domain reads DVKVTQSSRYLVKRTGEKVFLECVQDMDHENMFWYRQDPGLGLRLIYFSYDVKMKEKGDIPEGYSVSREKKERFSLILESASTNQTSMYLCASILGGGNTEAFFGQGTRLTVV.

V gene TRBV5-1 combines with J gene TRBJ2-7, with 12 positions matching TRBD2. The CDR3 is 17 amino acids. Trimming removed 0 bases from V and 6 bases from J; junction bases left unmatched: 10. The germline CDR1 and CDR2 sequences are SGHRS and YFSETQ. The DNA for the CDR3 is TGCGCCAGCAGCTTGGTTGCTAGCGGGAGGGGTCGGGGCGAGCAGTACTTC. This encodes CASSLVASGRGRGEQYF.

The chain carries TRBV5-3 and TRBJ2-1; D is uncertain. TRBV5-3 is placed among ORFs of uncertain function. CDR3 length equals 17 residues. V was shortened by 0 bases and J by 4 bases, with 17 bases between the two germline ends. The CDR3 protein is CARSLVPPARLYNEQFF. The CDR3 bases are TGTGCCAGAAGCTTGGTCCCACCCGCTAGACTGTACAATGAGCAGTTCTTC.

This chain links TRBV7-2 with TRBJ1-2, with TRBD1 matching 9 bases. Germline V CDR1 and CDR2: SGHTA, FQGNSA. This CDR3 has 15 amino acids. V was pared by 5 bases and J by 4 bases, with 8 bases of the junction left unmatched. The CDR3 nucleotides read TGTGCCAGCAGCCCGCGGACAGGGGAGGCCTATGGCTACACCTTC. Amino acids: CASSPRTGEAYGYTF.

V and J are TRBV7-6 and TRBJ2-2; 7 bases map to TRBD2. CDR1 SGHVS and CDR2 FNYEAQ come from the germline V gene. The CDR3 is 15 residues long. Trimming at V came to 4 bases and at J to 0 bases, leaving 2 bases not matched to a gene. In DNA, the CDR3 is TGTGCCAGCAGCTCTAGCGGAGCGAACACCGGGGAGCTGTTTTTT. Its translation is CASSSSGANTGELFF.

The CDR3 DNA reads TGTGCCAGCAGTTTAAGGACAGGGCGGCCGCCCCAGCATTTT. Its protein product is CASSLRTGRPPQHF. The chain employs TRBV28 and TRBJ1-5; 8 positions match TRBD1. With 2 bases clipped from V and 9 bases from J, the junction kept 6 bases outside the gene matches. Germline V gene lookup returns CDR1 MDHEN and CDR2 SYDVKM. The CDR3 loop spans 14 amino acids.

The rearrangement uses TRBV18 and TRBJ1-4; 9 bases are shared with TRBD1. CDR1 is KGHSH, CDR2 LQKENI, per germline. The CDR3 is 14 residues long. The V segment lost 5 bases and the J segment 8 bases; nucleotides outside the gene matches: 6. This CDR3 reads CASSITGGQEKLFF. CDR3 sequence (DNA): TGTGCCAGCTCAATTACAGGGGGCCAAGAAAAACTGTTTTTT.

V gene TRBV28 combines with J gene TRBJ1-4; D remains ambiguous. Germline loops: CDR1 MDHEN, CDR2 SYDVKM. The CDR3 length is 15 residues. V lost 2 bases, J lost 0 bases, and 7 bases lay in between. CDR3 nucleotide sequence: TGTGCCAGCAGTTTACCGGGGACAACTAATGAAAAACTGTTTTTT. It translates to CASSLPGTTNEKLFF. Supplemented by reference TRBV28 and TRBJ1-4, the full variable domain reads DVKVTQSSRYLVKRTGEKVFLECVQDMDHENMFWYRQDPGLGLRLIYFSYDVKMKEKGDIPEGYSVSREKKERFSLILESASTNQTSMYLCASSLPGTTNEKLFFGSGTQLSVL.

The J gene is TRBJ1-3, the V gene TRBV6-5; maybe TRBD1 (6 bases). Germline lookup yields CDR1 MNHEY and CDR2 SVGAGI. The CDR3 is 15 residues long. Trimming shortened V by 0 bases and J by 1 base, and 7 bases separated the two germline ends. DNA of the CDR3: TGTGCCAGCAGTTACTCGCAGGGGTCTGGAAACACCATATATTTT. As protein: CASSYSQGSGNTIYF.

The V and J genes are TRBV28 and TRBJ2-5, with TRBD2 matching over 12 bases. The CDR3 has 16 residues. Trimming removed 4 bases from V and 9 bases from J; junction bases left unmatched: 12. Germline V CDR1 and CDR2: MDHEN, SYDVKM. In nucleotides, the CDR3 is TGTGCCAGCAGTTCACGGGCGGGACTAGCGGGTCGTGCCCAGTACTTC. Its translation is CASSSRAGLAGRAQYF.

About this clone itself: Additional DNA sequences in this sample encode the identical CDR3. CDR3 DNA: TGCGCCAGCAGCTTACTAGCGGGGGCATACAATGAGCAGTTCTTC. Protein: CASSLLAGAYNEQFF. The chain employs TRBV5-1 and TRBJ2-1; 11 bases fit TRBD2. Germline trimming cut 2 bases from V and 4 bases from J; bases unmatched to any gene: 2. The germline gives CDR1 SGHRS, CDR2 YFSETQ. The CDR3 runs 15 residues.

The chain carries TRBV30 and TRBJ1-3; the D is unclear. V gave up 4 bases and J gave up 2 bases, with 9 bases separating them. Germline values: CDR1 GTSNPN, CDR2 SVGIG (reference sequence). The CDR3 has 13 amino acids. CDR3 amino acids: CAWKRSAGNTIYF. The CDR3 nucleotides are TGTGCCTGGAAACGCAGCGCTGGAAACACCATATATTTT.

V is TRBV15 and J is TRBJ2-7; a possible D gene is TRBD2 (6 bases). CDR3 length equals 13 residues. V lost 3 bases to trimming and J lost 0 bases, with 6 bases between them. Germline V lookup: CDR1 LNHNV, CDR2 YYDKDF (reference sequence). The CDR3 loop reads CATSRDYSYEQYF. CDR3 bases: TGTGCCACCAGCAGGGACTACTCCTACGAGCAGTACTTC. Looking up the rest from reference TRBV15 and TRBJ2-7 gives the full variable domain: DAMVIQNPRYQVTQFGKPVTLSCSQTLNHNVMYWYQQKSSQAPKLLFHYYDKDFNNEADTPDNFQSRRPNTSFCFLDIRSPGLGDTAMYLCATSRDYSYEQYFGPGTRLTVT.